These 2 T cell receptor beta chains were sequenced from one sample in a study of blood T cell repertoires in COVID-19. The repertoire was sequenced with immunoSEQ multiplex PCR; TCRdb's copy has only in-frame clones and lacks some. The sample lists roughly 200,000 clones, around 90% occurring once. The sample consisted of peripheral blood. The receptors derive from a woman aged 18-35 years who had recovered from COVID-19.

V gene TRBV28 combines with J gene TRBJ2-1, with unresolved D. CDR3 length: 13 residues. V shed 2 bases and J shed 6 bases, with 8 bases lying between them. Germline loops: CDR1 MDHEN, CDR2 SYDVKM. As DNA, the CDR3 is TGTGCCAGCAGTTTAATCCCTACCAATGAGCAGTTCTTC. Amino acid sequence: CASSLIPTNEQFF.

The genes are TRBV4-2 and TRBJ1-5; 7 bases are a match to TRBD1. Germline V gene data show CDR1 as LGHNA and CDR2 as YNFKEQ. V gave up 4 bases and J gave up 5 bases; unmatched junction bases: 8. The CDR3 has 15 residues. CDR3: CASSRGGTGDQPQHF. Written as DNA, the CDR3 is TGTGCCAGCAGCCGAGGGGGCACGGGGGATCAGCCCCAGCATTTT.